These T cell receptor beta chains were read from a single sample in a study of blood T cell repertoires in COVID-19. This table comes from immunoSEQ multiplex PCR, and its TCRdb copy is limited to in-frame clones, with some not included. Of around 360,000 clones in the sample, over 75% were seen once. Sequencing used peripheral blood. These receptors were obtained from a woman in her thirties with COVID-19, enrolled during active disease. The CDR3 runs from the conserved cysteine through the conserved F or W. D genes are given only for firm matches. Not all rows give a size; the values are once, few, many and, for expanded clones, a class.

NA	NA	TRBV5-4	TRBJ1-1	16	CASSAGGRPGVTEAFF	TGTGCCAGCAGCGCCGGCGGACGCCCAGGGGTAACTGAAGCTTTCTTT
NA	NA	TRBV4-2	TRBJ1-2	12	CASSQQNYGYTF	TGTGCCAGCAGCCAACAGAACTATGGCTACACCTTC
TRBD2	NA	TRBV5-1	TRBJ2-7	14	CASSLVGGSHEQYF	TGCGCCAGCAGCTTGGTCGGGGGGTCCCACGAGCAGTACTTC
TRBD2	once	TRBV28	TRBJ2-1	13	CASITSGRGEQFF	TGTGCCAGCATTACTAGCGGGAGGGGTGAGCAGTTCTTC
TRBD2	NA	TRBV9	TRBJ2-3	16	CASSVGRGGGTDTQYF	TGTGCCAGCAGCGTAGGGAGGGGAGGGGGCACAGATACGCAGTATTTT
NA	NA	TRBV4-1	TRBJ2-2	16	CASSLPGSALTGELFF	TGCGCCAGCAGCCTCCCCGGGTCGGCGCTAACCGGGGAGCTGTTTTTT
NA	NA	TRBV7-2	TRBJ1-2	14	CASSPKWSHYGYTF	TGTGCCAGCAGCCCAAAATGGAGTCACTATGGCTACACCTTC
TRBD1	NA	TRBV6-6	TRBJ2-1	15	CASRGAGTGVNEQFF	TGTGCCAGCAGGGGAGCCGGGACAGGGGTCAATGAGCAGTTCTTC
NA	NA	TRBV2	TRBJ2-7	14	CASSVDFSESEQYF	TGTGCCAGCAGCGTTGACTTCTCTGAAAGCGAGCAGTACTTC
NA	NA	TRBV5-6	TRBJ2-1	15	CASSLKGSSYNEQFF	TGTGCCAGCAGCTTGAAAGGGAGCTCCTACAATGAGCAGTTCTTC
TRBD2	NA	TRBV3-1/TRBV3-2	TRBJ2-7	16	CASSLRGGRAQYEQYF	TGTGCCAGCAGCCTACGGGGCGGGAGGGCCCAGTACGAGCAGTACTTC
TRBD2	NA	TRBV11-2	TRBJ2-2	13	CASSLDRGTTLFF	TGTGCCAGCAGCTTAGATCGAGGGACTACACTGTTTTTT
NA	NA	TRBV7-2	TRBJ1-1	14	CASSMRALNTEAFF	TGTGCCAGCAGCATGAGGGCCTTGAACACTGAAGCTTTCTTT
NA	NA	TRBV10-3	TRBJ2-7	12	CAISGTTYEQYF	TGTGCCATCAGTGGGACAACCTACGAGCAGTACTTC
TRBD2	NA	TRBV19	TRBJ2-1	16	CASSMWTSGKYNEQFF	TGTGCCAGTAGTATGTGGACTAGCGGGAAGTACAATGAGCAGTTCTTC
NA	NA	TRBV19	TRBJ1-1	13	CASSIKKNTEAFF	TGTGCCAGTAGTATTAAAAAGAACACTGAAGCTTTCTTT
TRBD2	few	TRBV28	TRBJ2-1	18	CASSSGLAGSWRYNEQFF	TGTGCCAGCAGTTCGGGACTAGCGGGCTCCTGGCGGTACAATGAGCAGTTCTTC
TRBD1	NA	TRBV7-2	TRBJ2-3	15	CASSAWGQLTDTQYF	TGTGCCAGCAGCGCCTGGGGACAGCTCACAGATACGCAGTATTTT
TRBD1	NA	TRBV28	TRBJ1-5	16	CASSYGQGVSNQPQHF	TGTGCCAGCAGTTACGGACAGGGGGTTAGCAATCAGCCCCAGCATTTT
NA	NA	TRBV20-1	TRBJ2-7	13	CSASSSGRGEQYF	TGCAGTGCTAGTTCCAGCGGTAGGGGGGAGCAGTACTTC
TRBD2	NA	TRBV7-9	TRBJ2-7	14	CASSYTSARYEQYF	TGTGCCAGCAGCTATACTAGCGCGCGCTACGAGCAGTACTTC
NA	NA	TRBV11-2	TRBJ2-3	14	CASSLGTSLDTQYF	TGTGCCAGCAGCTTAGGAACTAGTCTAGATACGCAGTATTTT
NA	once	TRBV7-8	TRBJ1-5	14	CASSYSGSNQPQHF	TGTGCCAGCAGCTATTCAGGGAGCAATCAGCCCCAGCATTTT
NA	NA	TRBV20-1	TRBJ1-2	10	CSAPGGGYTF	TGCAGTGCACCCGGCGGAGGCTACACCTTC
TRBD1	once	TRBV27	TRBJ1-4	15	CASSLGTGPNEKLFF	TGTGCCAGCAGTCTAGGGACAGGGCCTAATGAAAAACTGTTTTTT
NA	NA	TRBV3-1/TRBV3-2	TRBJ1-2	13	CASSPSGMNGYTF	TGTGCCAGCAGCCCGTCAGGGATGAATGGCTACACCTTC
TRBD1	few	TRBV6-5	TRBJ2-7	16	CASSSTPGQGASEQYF	TGTGCCAGCAGTTCAACTCCGGGACAGGGTGCTAGTGAGCAGTACTTC
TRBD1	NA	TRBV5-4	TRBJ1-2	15	CASSSAYRGDYGYTF	TGTGCCAGCAGCTCCGCCTACAGGGGAGACTATGGCTACACCTTC
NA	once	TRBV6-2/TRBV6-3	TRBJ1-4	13	CASSYSSGPKLFF	TGTGCCAGCAGTTACTCGAGCGGGCCCAAACTGTTTTTT
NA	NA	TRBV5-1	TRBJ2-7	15	CASSRLTGPLGEQYF	TGCGCCAGCAGCAGGCTGACAGGACCCTTGGGGGAGCAGTACTTC
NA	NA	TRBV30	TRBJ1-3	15	CAWNSGRSSGNTIYF	TGTGCCTGGAACTCCGGGAGAAGCTCTGGAAACACCATATATTTT
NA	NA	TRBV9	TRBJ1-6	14	CASSRLQGDSPLHF	TGTGCCAGCAGCCGTCTACAGGGCGATTCACCCCTCCACTTT
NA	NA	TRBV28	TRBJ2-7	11	CATTRGREQYF	TGTGCCACCACCAGAGGGCGCGAGCAGTACTTC
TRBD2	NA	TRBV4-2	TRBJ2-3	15	CASSQESSGPDTQYF	TGTGCCAGCAGCCAAGAATCTAGCGGCCCAGATACGCAGTATTTT
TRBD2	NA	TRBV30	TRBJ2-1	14	CAWRNFRDYNEQFF	TGTGCCTGGAGGAATTTCAGGGACTACAATGAACAGTTCTTC
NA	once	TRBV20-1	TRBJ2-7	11	CSARGTYEQYF	TGCAGTGCTCGGGGGACCTACGAGCAGTACTTC
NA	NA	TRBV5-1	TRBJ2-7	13	CASSDTRVRGQYF	TGCGCCAGCAGCGACACTAGAGTACGTGGGCAGTACTTC
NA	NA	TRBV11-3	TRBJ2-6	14	CASSQGSGANVLTF	TGTGCCAGCAGCCAGGGGTCTGGGGCCAACGTCCTGACTTTC
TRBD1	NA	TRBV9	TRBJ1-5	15	CASSPRTGFNQPQHF	TGTGCCAGCAGCCCTCGGACAGGGTTTAATCAGCCCCAGCATTTT
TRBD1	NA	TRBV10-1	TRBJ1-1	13	CASRRGRDTEAFF	TGCGCCAGCAGGAGGGGGCGGGACACTGAAGCTTTCTTT
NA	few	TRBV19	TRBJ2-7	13	CASSRPGSHEQYF	TGTGCCAGTAGTAGGCCGGGTTCCCACGAGCAGTACTTC
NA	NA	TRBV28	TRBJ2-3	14	CASSPPGTQRTQYF	TGTGCCAGCAGCCCCCCCGGCACCCAGAGGACGCAGTATTTT
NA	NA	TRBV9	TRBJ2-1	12	CASGRLGHEQFF	TGTGCCAGCGGCCGACTAGGGCATGAGCAGTTCTTC